Listed here are 9 T cell receptor beta chains from one sample, sequenced in a study of OX40 agonist ivuxolimab in advanced cancers. Method: immunoSEQ multiplex PCR; TCRdb's copy keeps in-frame clones and lacks some. This sample has 30,000 to 35,000 clones, with 80% found just once. The source material was CD4+ or CD8+ T cells sorted from blood, sampled in a trial of the OX40 agonist ivuxolimab. The source of these receptors is an adult with an advanced solid tumor such as melanoma, head and neck, liver or kidney cancer.

The chain couples TRBV6-1 to TRBJ1-2; a weak D match, TRBD1 (6 bases). Trimming pared 2 bases from V and 2 bases from J, leaving 9 bases between. Germline values: CDR1 MNHNS, CDR2 SASEGT. The CDR3 sequence is 14 residues long. Here the CDR3 DNA reads TGTGCCAGCAGTGAAAGGCAGGGGAACTATGGCTACACCTTC. It yields the protein CASSERQGNYGYTF.

The chain carries TRBV7-9 and TRBJ1-2, with D unclear. This CDR3 has 12 residues. The germline V gene has CDR1 SEHNR and CDR2 FQNEAQ (reference sequence). V lost 1 base and J lost 8, with 8 bases in between. The CDR3 loop is CASSLDLIGYTF. In DNA form, the CDR3 reads TGTGCCAGCAGCTTAGACCTCATAGGCTACACCTTC.

This clone was observed a single time. V and J are TRBV11-2 and TRBJ2-3; either TRBD1 or TRBD2 may fit D (5 bases each). Trimming took 1 base from V and 6 from J, leaving 14 bases between them. Germline CDR1 reads SGHAT; CDR2 reads FQNNGV. The CDR3 runs to 15 residues. The CDR3 nucleotides are TGTGCCAGCAGCTTAGGGACTTGGGGCGGGGATACGCAGTATTTT. This encodes CASSLGTWGGDTQYF.

The CDR3 region is CASSPRPVNTEAFF. The CDR3 nucleotides are TGTGCCAGCAGCCCACGACCGGTCAACACTGAAGCTTTCTTT. The rearrangement joins TRBV6-1 to TRBJ1-1; unclear D gene. Germline V CDR1 and CDR2: MNHNS, SASEGT. The CDR3 extends over 14 amino acids. The V end lost 6 bases, the J end lost 2 bases, and 13 bases lay between the germline ends.

The J gene is TRBJ2-3, the V gene TRBV6-5; 11 nucleotides align to TRBD1. There are 15 residues in the CDR3. V lost 5 bases, J lost 6 bases, and 7 bases stayed unmatched. CDR1 and CDR2 from the germline V gene are MNHEY and SVGAGI. The CDR3 protein is CASSHGQGASDTQYF. CDR3 sequence (DNA): TGTGCCAGCAGTCACGGACAGGGGGCAAGTGATACGCAGTATTTT.

V and J are TRBV5-6 and TRBJ2-7; 7 positions agree with TRBD2. V shed 3 bases and J 2 bases; nucleotides not matched to a gene: 5. The CDR3 totals 14 residues. Germline CDR1 is SGHDT and CDR2 is YYEEEE. CDR3 coding DNA: TGTGCCAGCAGCTCACGCGGGGGAGCCTACGAGCAGTACTTC. It translates to CASSSRGGAYEQYF.

The chain employs TRBV4-2 and TRBJ2-1; D remains ambiguous. Germline CDR1 is LGHNA and CDR2 is YNFKEQ. V lost 1 base, J lost 3 bases, and 10 bases lay in between. CDR3 length equals 15 residues. CDR3 region: CASSQVLGLYNEQFF. CDR3 sequence (DNA): TGTGCCAGCAGCCAAGTCCTTGGCCTCTACAATGAGCAGTTCTTC.

The genes are TRBV28 and TRBJ1-2; maybe TRBD1 (6 bases). V lost 4 bases and J lost 3, with 15 bases in between. Germline values: CDR1 MDHEN, CDR2 SYDVKM. The length of the CDR3 is 15 residues. The CDR3 loop reads CASSSPSGVDYGYTF. CDR3 nucleotides: TGTGCCAGCAGTTCTCCTTCAGGGGTCGACTATGGCTACACCTTC.

The chain has TRBV5-1 and TRBJ1-1, with 8 bases aligning to TRBD1. Germline CDR1 and CDR2: SGHRS and YFSETQ. The CDR3 loop spans 14 amino acids. V lost 0 bases to trimming and J lost 8 bases; unmatched junction nucleotides: 6. The CDR3 nucleotides read TGCGCCAGCAGCTTGGTCAGGGGGCTTCGAGAAGCTTTCTTT. Residues: CASSLVRGLREAFF.